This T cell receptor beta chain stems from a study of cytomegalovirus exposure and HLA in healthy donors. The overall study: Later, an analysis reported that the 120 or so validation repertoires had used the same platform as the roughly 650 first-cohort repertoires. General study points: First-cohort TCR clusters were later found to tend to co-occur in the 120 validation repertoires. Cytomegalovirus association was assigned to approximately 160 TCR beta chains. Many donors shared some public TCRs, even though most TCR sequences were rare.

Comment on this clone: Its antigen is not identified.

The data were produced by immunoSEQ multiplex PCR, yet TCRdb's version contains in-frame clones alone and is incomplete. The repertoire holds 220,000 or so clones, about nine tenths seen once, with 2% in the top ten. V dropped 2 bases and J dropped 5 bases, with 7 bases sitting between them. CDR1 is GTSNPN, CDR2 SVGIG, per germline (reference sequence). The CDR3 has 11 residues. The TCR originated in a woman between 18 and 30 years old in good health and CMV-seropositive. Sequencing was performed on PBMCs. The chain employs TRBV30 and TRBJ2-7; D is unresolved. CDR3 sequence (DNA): TGTGCCTGGAGTTTGGGCCACGAGCAGTACTTC. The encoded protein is CAWSLGHEQYF.